The 30 T cell receptor beta chains in this list originate from one sample, sequenced in a study of cytomegalovirus exposure and HLA in healthy donors. It was with 60 Vbeta and 13 Jbeta primers that the PCR ran. Only in-frame clones appear in the TCRdb table, and some are missing; sequencing was by immunoSEQ multiplex PCR. The data contain some 200,000 clones, under 85% of them singletons. Source material: PBMCs. The source is a man between 50 and 59 years old in good health and CMV-seronegative.

In its sample, this clone was seen once. This rearrangement joins TRBV30 to TRBJ1-2; D is unclear. The CDR3 runs to 12 residues. The germline V gene has CDR1 GTSNPN and CDR2 SVGIG (reference sequence). V lost 5 bases, J lost 7 bases, and 14 bases lay in between. In DNA form, the CDR3 reads TGTGCCTGGGCCCGTACCCGGAGTGGCTACACCTTC. It specifies CAWARTRSGYTF.

The rearrangement joins TRBV4-1 to TRBJ1-2; D not certain. Germline assignment: CDR1 MGHRA and CDR2 YSYEKL. This CDR3 has 16 amino acids. The V end lost 1 base, the J end lost 4 bases, and 16 bases lay between the germline ends. This CDR3 is CASSQVAGDPFYGYTF. As DNA, the CDR3 is TGCGCCAGCAGCCAAGTCGCCGGGGATCCTTTCTATGGCTACACCTTC.

The rearrangement uses TRBV7-8 and TRBJ1-1, with TRBD1 as a possible D gene (6 bases). Deletions cut 5 bases from V and 4 bases from J, with 14 bases between. The CDR3 contains 14 residues. Germline lookup yields CDR1 SGHVS and CDR2 FQNEAQ. The CDR3, as DNA: TGTGCCAGCAGCCCTGGGGGGGCAGGCACTGAAGCTTTCTTT. This encodes CASSPGGAGTEAFF.

The rearrangement links TRBV27 to TRBJ2-1; 13 bases line up with TRBD2. Per germline, CDR1 MNHEY and CDR2 SMNVEV (reference sequence). This CDR3 region has 15 residues. V was pared by 2 bases and J by 9 bases, with 4 bases of the junction left unmatched. The CDR3 DNA sequence: TGTGCCAGCAGTTTAGGGACTAGCGGGAAGGCTGAGCAGTTCTTC. Translation gives CASSLGTSGKAEQFF.

V usage is TRBV9 and J usage is TRBJ2-3; D is perhaps TRBD2 (6 bases). V was clipped by 2 bases and J by 4 bases, with 14 bases between them. The germline gives CDR1 SGDLS, CDR2 YYNGEE. The CDR3 is 15 amino acids. CDR3 amino acids: CASSVWGSSADTQYF. The CDR3 DNA sequence: TGTGCCAGCAGCGTGTGGGGCTCTAGCGCAGATACGCAGTATTTT.

In this sample, this clone turned up once. The genes are TRBV6-5 and TRBJ1-4; no clear D. Per the germline V gene, CDR1 is MNHEY and CDR2 is SVGAGI. V lost 5 bases and J 7 bases, leaving 8 bases between the germline ends. The CDR3 contains 12 residues. CDR3 sequence (DNA): TGTGCCAGCAGTGAAAAAGCTGAAAAACTGTTTTTT. Amino acid sequence: CASSEKAEKLFF.

The chain has TRBV7-6 and TRBJ2-7; 7 bases are a match to TRBD2. CDR1 and CDR2 from the germline V gene are SGHVS and FNYEAQ. CDR3 length: 15 residues. V dropped 6 bases and J dropped 6; count of bases not matched to a gene: 14. Written as DNA, the CDR3 is TGTGCCAGCAGATCACTAAGCGGCAAGCGGGGCGAGCAGTACTTC. Translated, it gives CASRSLSGKRGEQYF. The variable domain in full, with the rest retrieved from reference TRBV7-6 and TRBJ2-7, is GAGVSQSPRYKVTKRGQDVALRCDPISGHVSLYWYRQALGQGPEFLTYFNYEAQQDKSGLPNDRFSAERPEGSISTLTIQRTEQRDSAMYRCASRSLSGKRGEQYFGPGTRLTVT.

Notes on this clone: Other DNA sequences in the same sample also yield this CDR3. The chain employs TRBV5-1 and TRBJ2-3; 10 bases agree with TRBD1. V lost 0 bases, J lost 6 bases, and 1 base stayed unmatched. Per germline, CDR1 SGHRS and CDR2 YFSETQ. The CDR3 has 14 amino acids. CDR3 nucleotide sequence: TGCGCCAGCAGCTTGGGACAGGGGGCGGATACGCAGTATTTT. Protein sequence: CASSLGQGADTQYF.

The J gene is TRBJ2-1, the V gene TRBV23-1, with a weak D call TRBD1 (6 bases). TRBV23-1 is recorded as an ORF, its role being uncertain. The CDR3 length is 14 residues. The germline V and J ends were trimmed by 8 bases and 2 bases, with 13 bases remaining between them. This CDR3 is CASSQRTAYNEQFF. The CDR3, as DNA: TGCGCCAGCTCCCAGAGGACAGCCTACAATGAGCAGTTCTTC.

The J gene is TRBJ1-1, the V gene TRBV29-1; 9 bases map to TRBD1. V was pared by 3 bases and J by 5 bases, with 7 bases of the junction left unmatched. The CDR3 loop spans 14 amino acids. Germline values: CDR1 SQVTM, CDR2 ANQGSEA. The CDR3 DNA reads TGCAGCGTTGAGACAGGGGGAGCGAGGACTGAAGCTTTCTTT. It encodes CSVETGGARTEAFF.

V and J are TRBV7-9 and TRBJ1-1, with TRBD1 matching over 7 bases. Trimming at V came to 5 bases and at J to 6 bases, leaving 12 bases not matched to a gene. The CDR3 is made up of 15 amino acids. Germline assignment: CDR1 SEHNR and CDR2 FQNEAQ (reference sequence). The CDR3 is CASSPQTGTVAEAFF. CDR3 coding DNA: TGTGCCAGCAGCCCCCAGACAGGGACGGTCGCTGAAGCTTTCTTT.

The chain uses TRBV5-1 and TRBJ1-3; D is perhaps TRBD1 (6 bases). The ends were cut back, 0 bases at V and 1 base at J, with 14 bases in the middle. Germline values: CDR1 SGHRS, CDR2 YFSETQ. CDR3 size: 17 residues. For the CDR3, the DNA is TGCGCCAGCAGCTTGGGAATGGGACAAACTTCTGGAAACACCATATATTTT. It translates to CASSLGMGQTSGNTIYF. The full variable domain, rest sourced from reference TRBV5-1 and TRBJ1-3, is KAGVTQTPRYLIKTRGQQVTLSCSPISGHRSVSWYQQTPGQGLQFLFEYFSETQRNKGNFPGRFSGRQFSNSRSEMNVSTLELGDSALYLCASSLGMGQTSGNTIYFGEGSWLTVV.

The rearrangement uses TRBV5-4 and TRBJ2-1; D possibly corresponds to TRBD1 (5 bases). The germline V and J ends were trimmed by 3 bases and 4 bases, with 11 bases remaining between them. This CDR3 has 14 residues. Per the germline V gene, CDR1 is SGHNT and CDR2 is YYREEE (reference sequence). The CDR3 DNA reads as TGTGCCAGCAGCTCGGTAGGGGCATACAATGAGCAGTTCTTC. Translating gives CASSSVGAYNEQFF.

The rearrangement uses TRBV28 and TRBJ1-2; D gene unclear. The germline V gene encodes CDR1 MDHEN and CDR2 SYDVKM. This CDR3 contains 15 residues. V was cut by 5 bases and J by 1 base, with 14 bases left in between. The CDR3 DNA reads as TGTGCCAGCAGTCCCCCTGTGGGCGTTAACTATGGCTACACCTTC. It encodes CASSPPVGVNYGYTF.

The chain uses TRBV29-1 and TRBJ1-1; D unresolved. V was trimmed by 3 bases and J by 1 base, leaving 6 bases between them. This CDR3 spans 12 amino acids. The germline gives CDR1 SQVTM, CDR2 ANQGSEA. The CDR3 DNA reads as TGCAGCGTTGAGTGGCAGAACACTGAAGCTTTCTTT. Its translation is CSVEWQNTEAFF.

As regards this clone: A junction boundary mismatches the germline segment, possibly from a read error. The gene calls are TRBV5-1 and TRBJ2-7; 10 bases match TRBD2. The CDR3 contains 16 residues. Germline assignment: CDR1 SGHRS and CDR2 YFSETQ. The CDR3 region is CASSPHSGTSVYEQHF. As DNA, the CDR3 is TGCGCCAGCAGCCCCCATTCCGGGACTAGCGTCTACGAGCAGCACTTC.

The chain has TRBV6-5 and TRBJ1-1, with D maybe TRBD1 (5 bases). V was shortened by 6 bases and J by 4 bases, with 18 bases between the two germline ends. This CDR3 has 15 amino acids. Germline V gene data show CDR1 as MNHEY and CDR2 as SVGAGI. The CDR3: CASSARGGRGTEAFF. The CDR3 DNA reads TGTGCCAGCAGCGCACGGGGGGGGAGGGGCACTGAAGCTTTCTTT.

The chain employs TRBV6-5 and TRBJ2-5; 8 nucleotides line up with TRBD2. The closer fit of TRBJ2-7 to the DNA end suggests the J call may be wrong. The CDR3 covers 15 residues. Germline V lookup: CDR1 MNHEY, CDR2 SVGAGI. The CDR3 is CASSAPGGVSYEQYF. The CDR3 region has the DNA TGTGCCAGCAGTGCTCCCGGGGGGGTATCCTACGAGCAGTACTTC.

The chain links TRBV28 to TRBJ2-7, with D unclear. Per the germline V gene, CDR1 is MDHEN and CDR2 is SYDVKM. There are 12 residues in the CDR3. Trimming removed 5 bases from V and 4 bases from J, with 9 bases in between. CDR3 loop: CASSITEYEQYF. The CDR3, as DNA: TGTGCCAGCAGTATCACAGAGTACGAGCAGTACTTC.

The sample holds a few counts of this clone. The chain uses TRBV6-1 and TRBJ1-1; D not certain. The V end lost 5 bases, the J end lost 0 bases, and 13 bases lay between the germline ends. CDR3 size: 15 residues. Germline values: CDR1 MNHNS, CDR2 SASEGT. CDR3 sequence reads: CASSSNSHMNTEAFF. For the CDR3, the DNA is TGTGCCAGCAGTTCAAACAGCCATATGAACACTGAAGCTTTCTTT.

This chain uses TRBV19 with TRBJ1-2, with D unresolved. CDR3 length: 12 residues. V gave up 0 bases and J gave up 8 bases, with 7 bases separating them. The V gene's germline CDR1 is LNHDA and CDR2 SQIVND (reference sequence). This CDR3 is CASSIEARGYTF. For the CDR3, the DNA is TGTGCCAGTAGTATAGAGGCTAGGGGCTACACCTTC.

This sequence joins TRBV18 and TRBJ2-7, with D possibly being TRBD2 (5 bases). V shed 3 bases and J shed 5 bases, with 17 bases lying between them. Germline V gene data show CDR1 as KGHSH and CDR2 as LQKENI. The CDR3 has 15 amino acids. The chain's CDR3 is CASSPLDGGPNEQYF. The CDR3 DNA is TGTGCCAGCTCACCCCTGGATGGAGGCCCTAACGAGCAGTACTTC.

This chain links TRBV28 with TRBJ1-1; unclear D gene. This CDR3 comprises 14 residues. The germline V gene encodes CDR1 MDHEN and CDR2 SYDVKM. V shed 3 bases and J shed 0 bases, with 8 bases lying between them. The CDR3 here is CASSFPGVNTEAFF. For the CDR3, the DNA is TGTGCCAGCAGTTTCCCCGGGGTGAACACTGAAGCTTTCTTT.

This sequence joins TRBV4-2 and TRBJ2-1; tentative D call: TRBD2 (6 bases). This CDR3 has 15 amino acids. Germline CDR1 reads LGHNA; CDR2 reads YNFKEQ. Trimming removed 0 bases at V and 10 bases at J, with 16 bases between. The CDR3 DNA follows: TGTGCCAGCAGCCAAGATTTGTCTGGGGGGTTAGAGCAGTTCTTC. Its translation is CASSQDLSGGLEQFF.

The chain joins TRBV28 to TRBJ2-3; D might be TRBD1 (5 bases). The CDR3 spans 15 residues. Looked up from germline, CDR1 is MDHEN and CDR2 is SYDVKM. The ends were cut back, 6 bases at V and 1 base at J, with 14 bases in the middle. CDR3 nucleotides: TGTGCCAGCAGGCCCTGGATGGGGCGCACAGATACGCAGTATTTT. Amino acids: CASRPWMGRTDTQYF.

This clone was seen only a few times. V usage is TRBV4-2 and J usage is TRBJ2-1; 10 nucleotides agree with TRBD2. V was pared by 0 bases and J by 7 bases, with 6 bases of the junction left unmatched. The CDR3 loop spans 16 amino acids. Germline CDR1 reads LGHNA; CDR2 reads YNFKEQ. Written as DNA, the CDR3 is TGTGCCAGCAGCCAAGAAACAACTAGCGGGGATAATGAGCAGTTCTTC. Amino acid sequence: CASSQETTSGDNEQFF.

The chain joins TRBV6-1 to TRBJ1-2, with unresolved D. This CDR3 is 14 amino acids long. Germline CDR1 is MNHNS and CDR2 is SASEGT. V was cut by 1 base and J by 4 bases, with 10 bases left in between. The CDR3 bases are TGTGCCAGCAGTGAAGGGTCGTCAGTCTATGGCTACACCTTC. Its translation is CASSEGSSVYGYTF.

The rearrangement joins TRBV29-1 to TRBJ2-7; D is ambiguous. The germline V gene encodes CDR1 SQVTM and CDR2 ANQGSEA. Trimming removed 1 base from V and 1 base from J, with 8 bases in between. This CDR3 contains 13 residues. The CDR3 DNA follows: TGCAGCGTTGAAGGGTCAGGATCCTACGAGCAGTACTTC. Protein sequence: CSVEGSGSYEQYF.

The gene calls are TRBV28 and TRBJ2-3; 8 bases map to TRBD2. Germline V lookup: CDR1 MDHEN, CDR2 SYDVKM. The CDR3 runs to 15 residues. J gave up 5 bases and V 7 bases, and 11 bases lay outside the gene matches. The DNA of the CDR3 is TGTGCCAGCACCCACTCCACGGGAGGGGTAGATACGCAGTATTTT. As protein: CASTHSTGGVDTQYF.

This clone was recorded only once. The CDR3 protein is CASSVKGGLVTEAFF. CDR3 bases: TGTGCCAGCAGCGTTAAAGGGGGCTTGGTCACTGAAGCTTTCTTT. V gene TRBV9 combines with J gene TRBJ1-1, with TRBD1 matching 7 bases. Losses at the gene ends were 2 bases for V and 4 bases for J; bases not matched to a gene: 8. Germline-derived CDR1 and CDR2 are SGDLS and YYNGEE. This CDR3 has 15 residues.